These T cell receptor beta chains were read from a single sample in a study of shared clonotypes between healthy human individuals. TCRdb keeps only in-frame clones here, not all; method: immunoSEQ multiplex PCR. In the table there are about 1.9 million clones, approximately 92% of which are singletons. Specimen: naive CD8+ T cells from PBMCs. These receptors all come from a man aged 18 to 35 in good health. Some clones in this sample may be carry-over from other donors' samples. CDR3s include the opening cysteine and the closing phenylalanine or tryptophan. A D gene is named only where the DNA matches it firmly. A row's size may be missing; if present it is once, few, many or a size class.

length,D,size,V,J,DNA,CDR3
18,TRBD1,-,TRBV7-9,TRBJ2-3,TGTGCCAGCAGCTTAGTGGGACAGGTACTATCTAGCACAGATACGCAGTATTTT,CASSLVGQVLSSTDTQYF
14,TRBD1,few,TRBV5-1,TRBJ2-7,TGCGCCAGCAGCGACCGGACAGGGCGCTACGAGCAGTACTTC,CASSDRTGRYEQYF
11,-,-,TRBV28,TRBJ2-7,TGTGCCAGCATAGGGGCCTACGAGCAGTACTTC,CASIGAYEQYF
15,-,-,TRBV6-5,TRBJ2-3,TGTGCCATAGAAACCCTGACAGACCGCTCAGATACGCAGTATTTT,CAIETLTDRSDTQYF
14,TRBD1,-,TRBV6-5,TRBJ1-5,TGTGCCAGCAGTGATACAGGGGTTGGTCAGCCCCAGCATTTT,CASSDTGVGQPQHF
13,-,-,TRBV6-5,TRBJ1-2,TGTGCCAGCAGCCAGACAGACAACTATGGCTACACCTTC,CASSQTDNYGYTF
14,-,once,TRBV5-6,TRBJ2-1,TGTGCCAGCAGCCGCGGGGCGTACTACAATGAGCAGTTCTTC,CASSRGAYYNEQFF
14,-,-,TRBV29-1,TRBJ1-2,TGCAGCGCGTCCCGCGGAGGGGGTTCCTATGGCTACACCTTC,CSASRGGGSYGYTF
15,-,-,TRBV27,TRBJ1-3,TGTGCCAGCAGTTTCTCCGGCAGGGGTGGAAACACCATATATTTT,CASSFSGRGGNTIYF
17,TRBD2,-,TRBV7-2,TRBJ2-3,TGTGCCAGCAGCTTGGGGGTCCTAGCGGGAGCAGCAGATACGCAGTATTTT,CASSLGVLAGAADTQYF
14,TRBD2,-,TRBV5-1,TRBJ2-1,TGCGCCAGCAGCAGCGGACTAGCGGGGAGTGAGCAGTTCTTC,CASSSGLAGSEQFF
15,-,-,TRBV9,TRBJ2-1,TGTGCCAGCAGCGTAGCAGGGGCCGCAGGGAATGAGCAGTTCTTC,CASSVAGAAGNEQFF
17,TRBD2,-,TRBV7-9,TRBJ2-1,TGTGCCAGCAGCTTGGCGAAGGGCGGGACTAGCATATATGAGCAGTTCTTC,CASSLAKGGTSIYEQFF
15,TRBD2,-,TRBV4-2,TRBJ2-2,TGTGCCAGCAACGAACTAGCGGGAGTCGGCGGGGAGCTGTTTTTT,CASNELAGVGGELFF
14,TRBD1,-,TRBV5-1,TRBJ1-1,TGCGCCAGCAGCTTGGCGACAGGGACCACTGAAGCTTTCTTT,CASSLATGTTEAFF
14,-,-,TRBV6-5,TRBJ2-5,TGTGCCAGCAGTTACGGGGGGTATCAAGAGACCCAGTACTTC,CASSYGGYQETQYF
16,TRBD2,-,TRBV28,TRBJ2-7,TGTGCCAGCAGTTCAACTAGCGGGAGGGAACCCTACGAGCAGTACTTC,CASSSTSGREPYEQYF
17,TRBD2,-,TRBV5-1,TRBJ2-3,TGCGCCAGCAGCTTGGCTCTTGGGGGGCTAGCGGGAGATACGCAGTATTTT,CASSLALGGLAGDTQYF
16,TRBD1,-,TRBV2,TRBJ2-7,TGTGCCAGCAGTGAAGCGCCCGGGACAGGGGGCTACGAGCAGTACTTC,CASSEAPGTGGYEQYF
13,-,-,TRBV29-1,TRBJ2-7,TGCAGCCTTGTCAGGGGATTGGTGGGCGAGCAGTACTTC,CSLVRGLVGEQYF
12,-,few,TRBV9,TRBJ2-1,TGTGCCAGCAGCGCCGGAGGGACAGATCAGTTCTTC,CASSAGGTDQFF
13,-,-,TRBV27,TRBJ2-7,TGTGCCAGCAGTTCGTCTTCGCCCTACGAGCAGTACTTC,CASSSSSPYEQYF
15,-,-,TRBV27,TRBJ1-5,TGTGCCAGCAGTTTAGCACTCCCCATGTCGCAGCCCCAGCATTTT,CASSLALPMSQPQHF
13,-,-,TRBV27,TRBJ2-7,TGTGCCAGCAGTTTAAGCGATCACTACGAGCAGTACTTC,CASSLSDHYEQYF
15,TRBD2,once,TRBV5-4,TRBJ2-7,TGTGCCAGCAGCTCCCGGGGGGAGGGTTGGTACGAGCAGTACTTC,CASSSRGEGWYEQYF
13,-,-,TRBV2,TRBJ2-1,TGTGCCAGCAGTGAATGGAGGAACAATGAGCAGTTCTTC,CASSEWRNNEQFF
15,-,-,TRBV27,TRBJ1-1,TGTGCCAGCAGTTTAATGCAGGGACTGAACACTGAAGCTTTCTTT,CASSLMQGLNTEAFF
12,-,-,TRBV2,TRBJ2-1,TGTGCCAGCATGGGGGTCCCGAATGAGCAGTTCTTC,CASMGVPNEQFF
13,-,-,TRBV2,TRBJ2-7,TGTGCCAGCAGGACCTCAGGGGTTCCCGAGCAGTACTTC,CASRTSGVPEQYF
15,-,-,TRBV7-9,TRBJ2-5,TGTGCCAGCAGCCCAAGGACAGGCGGGGTAGAGACCCAGTACTTC,CASSPRTGGVETQYF
19,TRBD2,-,TRBV4-3,TRBJ2-7,TGCGCCAGCAGCCAAGAACTCTTACCTATAGCGGGGATCTCCTACGAGCAGTACTTC,CASSQELLPIAGISYEQYF
14,TRBD1,-,TRBV5-5,TRBJ2-7,TGTGCCAGCAGCTTGGGACAGGGTAGTTACGAGCAGTACTTC,CASSLGQGSYEQYF
13,-,-,TRBV28,TRBJ1-2,TGTGCCAGCAGCGCTCTAATTAACTATGGCTACACCTTC,CASSALINYGYTF
16,-,-,TRBV27,TRBJ2-3,TGTGCCAGCAGCCTGGGGCCTGGGTCTGGGAATAATACGCAGTATTTT,CASSLGPGSGNNTQYF
15,TRBD2,-,TRBV6-5,TRBJ2-7,TGTGCCAGCAGTTACTCGTCGTGGGGGGGATACGAGCAGTACTTC,CASSYSSWGGYEQYF
16,TRBD1,-,TRBV7-9,TRBJ2-3,TGTGCCAGCAGCGGCCGGGACAGGGTTTCCACAGATACGCAGTATTTT,CASSGRDRVSTDTQYF
14,-,once,TRBV5-4,TRBJ2-7,TGTGCCAGCAGCCCACCCGGTCAGGCCTACGAGCAGTACTTC,CASSPPGQAYEQYF
16,TRBD1,-,TRBV7-9,TRBJ2-5,TGTGCCAGCAGCTTGGGGACAGGGGCGTATCAAGAGACCCAGTACTTC,CASSLGTGAYQETQYF
14,TRBD1,-,TRBV28,TRBJ1-6,TGTGCCAGCACGGAGGGGACAGGTTTTTCACCCCTCCACTTT,CASTEGTGFSPLHF
14,-,-,TRBV4-3,TRBJ2-7,TGCGCCAGCAGCCAAGACGGACAGCCCCACGAGCAGTACTTC,CASSQDGQPHEQYF